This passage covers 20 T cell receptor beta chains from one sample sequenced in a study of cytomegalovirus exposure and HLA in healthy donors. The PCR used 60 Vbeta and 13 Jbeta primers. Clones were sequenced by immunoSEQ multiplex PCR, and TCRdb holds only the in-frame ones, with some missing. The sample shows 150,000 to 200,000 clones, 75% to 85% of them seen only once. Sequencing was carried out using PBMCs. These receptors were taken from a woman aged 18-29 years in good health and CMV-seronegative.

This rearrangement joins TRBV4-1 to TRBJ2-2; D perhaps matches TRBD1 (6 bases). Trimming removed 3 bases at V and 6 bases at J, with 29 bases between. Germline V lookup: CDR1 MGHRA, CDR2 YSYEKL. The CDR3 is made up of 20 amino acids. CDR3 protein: CASSQLEFTGLTEHAGELFF. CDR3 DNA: TGCGCCAGCAGCCAGTTAGAGTTTACAGGGCTAACCGAACATGCCGGGGAGCTGTTTTTT.

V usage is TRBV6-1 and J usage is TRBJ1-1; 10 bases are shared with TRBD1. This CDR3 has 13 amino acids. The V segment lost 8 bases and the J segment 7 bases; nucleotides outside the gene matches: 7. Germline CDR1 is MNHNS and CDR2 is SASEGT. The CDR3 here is CASRDRGRDEAFF. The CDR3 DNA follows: TGTGCCAGCCGAGACAGGGGGCGCGATGAAGCTTTCTTT.

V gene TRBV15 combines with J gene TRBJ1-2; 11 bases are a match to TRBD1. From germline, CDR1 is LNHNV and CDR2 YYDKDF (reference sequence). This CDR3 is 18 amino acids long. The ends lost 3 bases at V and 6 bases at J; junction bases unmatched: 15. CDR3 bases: TGTGCCACCAGCAGGAGTCCGGGACAGGGGGACCGCGGTCATGGCTACACCTTC. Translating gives CATSRSPGQGDRGHGYTF.

CDR3 region: CACLPGSFGNTIYF. The DNA of the CDR3 is TGTGCCTGCCTCCCGGGGTCCTTTGGAAACACCATATATTTT. The chain combines TRBV30 with TRBJ1-3; D not certain. The CDR3 has 14 residues. Per germline, CDR1 GTSNPN and CDR2 SVGIG (reference sequence). With 6 bases removed from V and 3 bases from J, the gap between germline ends came to 15 bases. The full variable domain, in which reference TRBV30 and TRBJ1-3 provide the parts outside the CDR3, is SQTIHQWPATLVQPVGSPLSLECTVEGTSNPNLYWYRQAAGRGLQLLFYSVGIGQISSEVPQNLSASRPQDRQFILSSKKLLLSDSGFYLCACLPGSFGNTIYFGEGSWLTVV.

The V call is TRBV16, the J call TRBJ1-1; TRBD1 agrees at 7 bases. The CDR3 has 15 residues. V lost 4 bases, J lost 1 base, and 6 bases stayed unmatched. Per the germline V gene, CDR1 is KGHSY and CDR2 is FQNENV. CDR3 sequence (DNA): TGTGCCAGCAGCCTTCCGACAGGGTCGAACACTGAAGCTTTCTTT. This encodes CASSLPTGSNTEAFF.

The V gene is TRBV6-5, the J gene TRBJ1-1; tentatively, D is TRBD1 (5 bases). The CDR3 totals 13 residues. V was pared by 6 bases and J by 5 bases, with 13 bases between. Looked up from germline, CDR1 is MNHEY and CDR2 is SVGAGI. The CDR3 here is CASRLDRGTEAFF. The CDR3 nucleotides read TGTGCCAGCAGACTGGACCGGGGGACTGAAGCTTTCTTT.

The CDR3 region is CASGLVQTAGDTIYF. In nucleotides, the CDR3 is TGTGCTAGTGGTTTGGTACAGACGGCCGGGGACACCATATATTTT. This rearrangement joins TRBV12-5 to TRBJ1-3; D gene uncertain. The CDR3 length is 15 residues. CDR1 is LGHNT and CDR2 is FRNRAP in the germline V gene. Deletions cut 0 bases from V and 8 bases from J, with 14 bases between.

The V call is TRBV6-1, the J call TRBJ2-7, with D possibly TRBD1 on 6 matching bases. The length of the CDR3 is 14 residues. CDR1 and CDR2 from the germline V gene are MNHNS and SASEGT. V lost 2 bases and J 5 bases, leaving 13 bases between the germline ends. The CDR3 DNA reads TGTGCCAGCAGTGAAACAGGCAGGGGCCACGAGCAGTACTTC. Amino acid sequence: CASSETGRGHEQYF.

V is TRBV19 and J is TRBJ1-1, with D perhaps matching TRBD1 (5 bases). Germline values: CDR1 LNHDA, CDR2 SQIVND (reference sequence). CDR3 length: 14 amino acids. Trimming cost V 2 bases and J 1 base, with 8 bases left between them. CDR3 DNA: TGTGCCAGTAGTATAACCGGGGGGAACACTGAAGCTTTCTTT. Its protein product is CASSITGGNTEAFF.

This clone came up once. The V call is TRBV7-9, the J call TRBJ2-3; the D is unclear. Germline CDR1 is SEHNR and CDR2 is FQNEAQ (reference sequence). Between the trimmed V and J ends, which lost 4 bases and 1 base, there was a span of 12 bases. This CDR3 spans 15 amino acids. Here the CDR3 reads CASSSSRSGTDTQYF. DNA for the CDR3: TGTGCCAGCAGCTCGTCCCGGAGTGGCACAGATACGCAGTATTTT. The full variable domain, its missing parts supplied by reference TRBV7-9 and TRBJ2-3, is DTGVSQNPRHKITKRGQNVTFRCDPISEHNRLYWYRQTLGQGPEFLTYFQNEAQLEKSRLLSDRFSAERPKGSFSTLEIQRTEQGDSAMYLCASSSSRSGTDTQYFGPGTRLTVL.

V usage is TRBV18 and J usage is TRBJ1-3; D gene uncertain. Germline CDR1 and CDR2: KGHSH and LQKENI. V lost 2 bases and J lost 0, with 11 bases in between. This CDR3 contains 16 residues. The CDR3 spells CASSPGGPNSGNTIYF. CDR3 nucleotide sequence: TGTGCCAGCTCACCAGGAGGGCCGAACTCTGGAAACACCATATATTTT.

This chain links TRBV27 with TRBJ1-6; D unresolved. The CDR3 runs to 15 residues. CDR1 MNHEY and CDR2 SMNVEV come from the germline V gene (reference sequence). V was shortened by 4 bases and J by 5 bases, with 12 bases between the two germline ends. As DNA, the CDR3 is TGTGCCAGCAGTTGGAGAGGAATCAATAATTCACCCCTCCACTTT. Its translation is CASSWRGINNSPLHF.

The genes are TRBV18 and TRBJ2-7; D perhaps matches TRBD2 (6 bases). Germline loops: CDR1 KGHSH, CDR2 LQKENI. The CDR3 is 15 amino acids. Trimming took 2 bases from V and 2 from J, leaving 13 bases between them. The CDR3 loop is CASSPLEAGTYEQYF. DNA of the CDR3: TGTGCCAGCTCACCATTAGAGGCGGGAACCTACGAGCAGTACTTC.

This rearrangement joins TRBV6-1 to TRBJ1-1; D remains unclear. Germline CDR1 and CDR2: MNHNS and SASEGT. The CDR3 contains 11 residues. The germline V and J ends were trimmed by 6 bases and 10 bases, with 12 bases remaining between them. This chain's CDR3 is CASRKAAVAFF. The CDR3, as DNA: TGTGCCAGCAGGAAGGCGGCTGTAGCTTTCTTT.

The CDR3 region is CASSGGGPLPYEQYF. In nucleotides, the CDR3 is TGTGCCAGCAGTGGGGGGGGGCCCCTTCCCTACGAGCAGTACTTC. The chain is built from TRBV6-1 and TRBJ2-7; D may be TRBD2 (7 bases). The CDR3 runs to 15 residues. V lost 4 bases to trimming and J lost 2 bases, with 15 bases between them. Germline V gene lookup returns CDR1 MNHNS and CDR2 SASEGT.

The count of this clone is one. The CDR3, as DNA: TGCGCCAGCAGCTCCGACGCGGGTCGTGCTGGAAACACCATATATTTT. It specifies CASSSDAGRAGNTIYF. The gene calls are TRBV5-1 and TRBJ1-3, with D unclear. The germline V gene encodes CDR1 SGHRS and CDR2 YFSETQ. The CDR3 length is 16 residues. Trimming took off 3 bases at V and 2 bases at J, with 15 bases between the two ends. Combining the CDR3 with reference TRBV5-1 and TRBJ1-3 gives the whole variable domain KAGVTQTPRYLIKTRGQQVTLSCSPISGHRSVSWYQQTPGQGLQFLFEYFSETQRNKGNFPGRFSGRQFSNSRSEMNVSTLELGDSALYLCASSSDAGRAGNTIYFGEGSWLTVV.

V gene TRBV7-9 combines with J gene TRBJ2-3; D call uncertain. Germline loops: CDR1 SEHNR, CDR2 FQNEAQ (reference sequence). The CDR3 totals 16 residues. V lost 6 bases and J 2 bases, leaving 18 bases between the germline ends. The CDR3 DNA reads TGTGCCAGCAGGCCAGGAAATCTTCTCTACACAGATACGCAGTATTTT. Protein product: CASRPGNLLYTDTQYF.

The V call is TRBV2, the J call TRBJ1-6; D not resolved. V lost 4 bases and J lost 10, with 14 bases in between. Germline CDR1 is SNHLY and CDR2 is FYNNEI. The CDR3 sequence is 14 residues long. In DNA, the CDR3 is TGTGCCAGCAGTGTGGAGGGTCCGGAGTCACCCCTCCACTTT. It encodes CASSVEGPESPLHF.

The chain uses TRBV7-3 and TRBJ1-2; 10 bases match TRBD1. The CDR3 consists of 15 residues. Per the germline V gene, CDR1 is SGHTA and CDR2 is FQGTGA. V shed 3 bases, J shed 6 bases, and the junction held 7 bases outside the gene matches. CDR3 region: CASSFGTGTGDGYTF. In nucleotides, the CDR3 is TGTGCCAGCAGCTTCGGTACCGGGACAGGGGATGGCTACACCTTC.

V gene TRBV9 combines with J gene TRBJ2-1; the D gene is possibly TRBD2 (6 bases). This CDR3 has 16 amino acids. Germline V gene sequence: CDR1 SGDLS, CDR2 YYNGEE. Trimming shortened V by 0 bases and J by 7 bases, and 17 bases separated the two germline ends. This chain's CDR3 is CASSVDRDLAWNEQFF. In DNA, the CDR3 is TGTGCCAGCAGCGTAGACCGGGACTTAGCTTGGAATGAGCAGTTCTTC.